This T cell receptor beta chain came from a study of T cells in Graves' hyperthyroidism and ophthalmopathy (dated by TCRdb to about 2019). For context, the study as a whole: Peripheral blood was sampled at the time of initial diagnosis, prior to any treatment. A discovery cohort of about a hundred patients, roughly 45 with Graves' ophthalmopathy and over 55 with stable Graves' hyperthyroidism, was used to find distinguishing TCR V-J signatures. The paper reports TCR Vbeta CDR3 sequencing of about 140 peripheral blood samples: around 45 ophthalmopathy, around 80 hyperthyroidism and around 17 progressor patients. An independent validation cohort of about 20 hyperthyroidism patients and about 16 patients who later progressed to ophthalmopathy tested prospective prediction of ophthalmopathy. After blood sampling, hyperthyroidism patients were treated with methimazole at a starting dose of 30 mg daily, and ophthalmopathy patients were treated with high-dose intravenous methylprednisolone. The 100 or so discovery patients were divided at random into training and test sets in a 7:3 ratio. Thyroid tissue and blood T-cell repertoires from six Graves' hyperthyroidism patients were also compared in the study.

Stable Graves' hyperthyroidism was defined as no progression to ophthalmopathy during 18 months of follow-up. The hyperthyroidism patients were between 18 and 65 years old and newly diagnosed, with a disease duration of less than 2 months. Any patient with an uncontrolled infection, another autoimmune disease, pregnancy or lactation was excluded. Diagnoses were established on the basis of clinical symptoms, serum thyroxine and TRAb, thyroid ultrasound, and orbital computed tomography. PBMCs were separated from approximately 10 ml of fresh peripheral blood using Ficoll-Paque density gradient centrifugation. Trizol reagent was used to extract total RNA, and RNA quality was then checked on an Agilent 2100 Bioanalyzer. The TCR beta CDR3 regions were amplified from the RNA transcripts. The TCR CDR3 was subjected to a first round of RT-PCR using the HTBI primer set and the Qiagen OneStep RT-PCR kit. A second multiplex PCR round built the libraries, followed by size selection and purification. The libraries were sequenced on an Illumina HiSeq2000 using paired-end 100 bp reads. In the original analysis: Raw data were processed with SOAPnuke, discarding reads with adapters, uncalled bases, mean Phred below 15, or no exact constant-primer or identifier match. High-quality paired reads were merged using COPE v1.2.5, and each unique nucleotide sequence was defined as a clonotype. Clonotypes were aligned to IMGT TRBV, TRBD and TRBJ reference segments using MiTCR v1.1. Only V-J combinations with frequency above 0.0001, covering 99.2% of repertoires, were analysed. A TCS score was defined as the ratio between F50 (clonal expansion) and ExV (chaos), using BLOSUM62-based TCRdist between CDR3 peptides within each V-J. Welch's t-statistics and random forest reduced 500 to 650 V-J features to 13, which were used in a naive Bayes classifier (R e1071). The raw public reads went through TCRdb reprocessing: fastp at Q25, MiXCR clone calling, in-frame beta chains kept. Every CDR3 protein is listed once, alongside the most common genes and DNA of its rows. V and J calls and clone size were set by TCRdb, not the authors. The sample table contains roughly 510,000 distinct CDR3 sequences; only one count was recorded for 20% to 25% of them. Roughly 29% of the sample lies in the top ten.

Of note for this clonotype: Its antigen is not yet known. No per-base quality is available; no much larger clone lies one base away.

The paper as a whole reports these results and caveats: In validation, the model predicted progression to ophthalmopathy a median of about 6.5 months before onset, with roughly 70% sensitivity and roughly 79% specificity. Ophthalmopathy was separated from stable hyperthyroidism by a 13 V-J signature model, with around 90% sensitivity and 81% to 83% specificity obtained in cross-validation and 80%/75% obtained in testing. Sample size was not statistically predetermined, and blinding of investigators to group allocation was not performed. Most expanded thyroid clonotypes (frequency above 0.001) were also detected in blood, suggesting blood repertoires may reflect thyroid immune responses.

Sequencing used blood. The receptor was isolated from a man between 18 and 35 years old with Graves' hyperthyroidism.

The bases read TGTGCCAGCTCACCCTTGGACAGGGCAGAGACCCAGTACTTC. It encodes CASSPLDRAETQYF. The chain joins TRBV18 to TRBJ2-5; a stretch of 8 junction bases matches TRBD1. From the germline V gene, CDR1 is KGHSH and CDR2 is LQKENI. The CDR3, cysteine through phenylalanine, is 14 amino acids long. The entry retains the CDR3 DNA only, 42 bases that are in frame from base 1. Unmatched junction bases come to 4, with V trimmed by 3 bases and J by 4 bases.